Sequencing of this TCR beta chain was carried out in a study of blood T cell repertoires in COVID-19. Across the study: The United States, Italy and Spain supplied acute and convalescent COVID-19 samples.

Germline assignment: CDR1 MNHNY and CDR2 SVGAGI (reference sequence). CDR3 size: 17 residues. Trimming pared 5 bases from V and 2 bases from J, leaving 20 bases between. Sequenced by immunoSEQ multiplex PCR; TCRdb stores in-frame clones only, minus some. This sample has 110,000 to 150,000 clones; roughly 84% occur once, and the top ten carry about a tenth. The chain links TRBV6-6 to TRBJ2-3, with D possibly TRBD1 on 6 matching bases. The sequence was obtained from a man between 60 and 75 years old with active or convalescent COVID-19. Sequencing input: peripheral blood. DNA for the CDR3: TGTGCCAGCAGTCCCCCGCCGGGGACACCTGACACAGATACGCAGTATTTT. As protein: CASSPPPGTPDTDTQYF.